The 12 T cell receptor beta chains given below trace back to one sample, sequenced in a study of cytotoxic CD8 clonotypes in ibrutinib-treated CLL. Profiling relied on immunoSEQ multiplex PCR, and the TCRdb table lists in-frame clones only, not all of them. The table lists some 200,000 clones, around 70% of them singletons. The specimen comprised PBMCs, sampled after 12 months of ibrutinib treatment. Receptors were obtained from a human donor with chronic lymphocytic leukemia.

V and J are TRBV25-1 and TRBJ2-3; 7 positions match TRBD1. Germline assignment: CDR1 MGHDK and CDR2 SYGVNS. The CDR3 has 13 amino acids. Trimming cost V 8 bases and J 2 bases; bases outside gene matches: 4. The CDR3 sequence: CASEGQITDTQYF. The CDR3 coding sequence is TGTGCCAGCGAGGGACAGATCACAGATACGCAGTATTTT. The variable domain in full, completed from reference TRBV25-1 and TRBJ2-3, reads EADIYQTPRYLVIGTGKKITLECSQTMGHDKMYWYQQDPGMELHLIHYSYGVNSTEKGDLSSESTVSRIRTEHFPLTLESARPSHTSQYLCASEGQITDTQYFGPGTRLTVL.

The gene calls are TRBV18 and TRBJ1-5; D is unresolved. V lost 0 bases and J 6 bases, leaving 15 bases between the germline ends. The CDR3 runs 16 residues. CDR1 and CDR2 (germline): KGHSH, LQKENI. The CDR3 loop is CASSPPLVGRGQPQHF. The CDR3 bases are TGTGCCAGCTCACCACCCCTGGTAGGGAGAGGTCAGCCCCAGCATTTT. The full variable domain, its missing parts supplied by reference TRBV18 and TRBJ1-5, is NAGVMQNPRHLVRRRGQEARLRCSPMKGHSHVYWYRQLPEEGLKFMVYLQKENIIDESGMPKERFSAEFPKEGPSILRIQQVVRGDSAAYFCASSPPLVGRGQPQHFGDGTRLSIL.

The J gene is TRBJ1-3, the V gene TRBV2; D gene uncertain. This CDR3 is 15 amino acids long. Looked up from germline, CDR1 is SNHLY and CDR2 is FYNNEI. V was pared by 3 bases and J by 3 bases, with 12 bases between. CDR3 in amino acids: CASSEASGYGNTIYF. The CDR3 DNA reads as TGTGCCAGCAGTGAGGCATCGGGGTATGGAAACACCATATATTTT.

This clone was seen only a few times. V gene TRBV2 combines with J gene TRBJ1-2, with 8 bases that match TRBD1. The germline gives CDR1 SNHLY, CDR2 FYNNEI. The CDR3 sequence is 12 residues long. V gave up 8 bases and J gave up 2 bases; unmatched junction bases: 1. The DNA for the CDR3 is TGTGCCAGCCGGACAGGGAACTATGGCTACACCTTC. Encoded protein: CASRTGNYGYTF.

This chain joins TRBV6-6 and TRBJ2-7, with 8 bases that match TRBD2. With V trimmed by 10 bases and J by 2 bases, 7 bases remained unmatched. There are 13 residues in the CDR3. Germline loops: CDR1 MNHNY, CDR2 SVGAGI (reference sequence). Written as DNA, the CDR3 is TGTGCCACCCTACTAGCGGTGACCTACGAGCAGTACTTC. Translated, it gives CATLLAVTYEQYF.

The chain has TRBV11-2 and TRBJ2-1; D might be TRBD1 (6 bases). V was trimmed by 0 bases and J by 5 bases, leaving 23 bases between them. CDR1 and CDR2 from the germline V gene are SGHAT and FQNNGV. This CDR3 is 19 amino acids long. CDR3 amino acids: CASSLDTPTTGLGHNEQFF. Written as DNA, the CDR3 is TGTGCCAGCAGCTTAGACACCCCCACTACAGGGCTTGGGCACAATGAGCAGTTCTTC. Supplemented by reference TRBV11-2 and TRBJ2-1, the full variable domain reads EAGVAQSPRYKIIEKRQSVAFWCNPISGHATLYWYQQILGQGPKLLIQFQNNGVVDDSQLPKDRFSAERLKGVDSTLKIQPAKLEDSAVYLCASSLDTPTTGLGHNEQFFGPGTRLTVL.

This clone was observed a single time. The chain joins TRBV25-1 to TRBJ1-5, with no clear D. This CDR3 comprises 14 residues. Germline CDR1 and CDR2: MGHDK and SYGVNS. V lost 3 bases and J 5 bases, leaving 11 bases between the germline ends. CDR3 sequence reads: CASSDHSPHQPQHF. In DNA form, the CDR3 reads TGTGCCAGCAGTGACCATTCTCCCCATCAGCCCCAGCATTTT.

CDR3 coding DNA: TGTGCCAGCAGAAGACTAGCGGGGGTAATCAACGAGCAGTACTTC. It yields the protein CASRRLAGVINEQYF. The rearrangement joins TRBV6-1 to TRBJ2-7, with 12 bases lining up with TRBD2. The trim removed 6 bases at V and 5 bases at J, leaving 8 bases unmatched. This CDR3 is 15 amino acids long. Germline CDR1 MNHNS, CDR2 SASEGT.

The chain uses TRBV7-2 and TRBJ1-2; D ambiguous. Per the germline V gene, CDR1 is SGHTA and CDR2 is FQGNSA. Trimming removed 1 base at V and 3 bases at J, with 12 bases between. CDR3 length: 15 amino acids. The CDR3 region has the DNA TGTGCCAGCAGCTTAGTAAGGAATAGGGACTATGGCTACACCTTC. Its protein product is CASSLVRNRDYGYTF.

This sequence joins TRBV4-2 and TRBJ2-5; D not resolved. The CDR3 loop spans 14 amino acids. Germline-derived CDR1 and CDR2 are LGHNA and YNFKEQ. The ends were cut back, 0 bases at V and 5 bases at J, with 10 bases in the middle. The DNA for the CDR3 is TGTGCCAGCAGCCAAGATCCATCTAGGGAGACCCAGTACTTC. Encoded protein: CASSQDPSRETQYF.

This clone was observed a single time. The chain links TRBV7-9 to TRBJ2-5; D is undetermined. Germline CDR1 is SEHNR and CDR2 is FQNEAQ (reference sequence). The CDR3 sequence is 14 residues long. V lost 0 bases and J lost 1, with 6 bases in between. The CDR3 spells CASSLAQIQETQYF. Written as DNA, the CDR3 is TGTGCCAGCAGCTTAGCCCAGATCCAAGAGACCCAGTACTTC.

There are a few counts of this clone. The chain carries TRBV5-4 and TRBJ1-2, with TRBD1 matching 10 bases. CDR3 length: 15 residues. Per germline, CDR1 SGHNT and CDR2 YYREEE (reference sequence). The V gene end was trimmed by 1 base and the J gene end by 8 bases; junction bases not matched to a gene: 8. The CDR3 loop is CASSLRRQGAGGYTF. CDR3 DNA sequence: TGTGCCAGCAGCTTGAGGCGACAGGGGGCAGGAGGCTACACCTTC.